This T cell receptor (beta chain) was sequenced during a study of control samples from healthy donors and cancer patients. This CDR3 has 14 amino acids. Trimming pared 7 bases from V and 4 bases from J, leaving 16 bases between. Germline assignment: CDR1 MNHNY and CDR2 SVGAGI (reference sequence). TCRdb keeps only in-frame clones here, not all; method: immunoSEQ multiplex PCR. The sample yields just over 150,000 clones, about 94% seen once. This clone was seen just once. The sequencing input was blood. The receptor was isolated from a woman aged 40 to 49 in good health. The chain recombines TRBV6-6 with TRBJ2-5, with a tentative D call TRBD1 (6 bases). CDR3 loop: CASKLDSKPETQYF. The CDR3 DNA reads as TGTGCCAGCAAATTGGACAGCAAACCAGAGACCCAGTACTTC.